One and the same sample provided the 17 T cell receptor beta chains below, sequenced in a study of T cells in Graves' hyperthyroidism and ophthalmopathy. Amplification of TCR beta CDR3 regions used RNA as the template. The TCR CDR3 first-round RT-PCR relied on the HTBI primer set. MiXCR, applied by TCRdb to the multiplex PCR reads, yields one record per CDR3 protein. The sample yields approximately 600,000 distinct CDR3 sequences, roughly 14% seen once. The specimen sequenced was blood. All receptors come from a woman between 40 and 50 years old with Graves' ophthalmopathy.

This clonotype was found many times. The DNA of the CDR3 is TGCAGTGCGAGATCGGACAGCTACGAGCAGTACTTC. Its protein is CSARSDSYEQYF. The J gene is TRBJ2-7, the V gene TRBV20-1, with D possibly being TRBD1 (6 bases). Trimming removed 6 bases at V and 3 bases at J, with 12 bases between. CDR3 size: 12 residues. The germline V gene has CDR1 DFQATT and CDR2 SNEGSKA (reference sequence).

This clonotype was seen many times. J is TRBJ2-5 and V is TRBV15; no clear D. Germline CDR1 is LNHNV and CDR2 is YYDKDF (reference sequence). V lost 0 bases, J lost 2 bases, and 13 bases lay in between. This CDR3 has 16 residues. The CDR3 is CATSRDTWLLQETQYF. CDR3 DNA: TGTGCCACCAGCAGAGATACATGGCTCCTACAAGAGACCCAGTACTTC. Complete variable domain (other parts from reference TRBV15 and TRBJ2-5): DAMVIQNPRYQVTQFGKPVTLSCSQTLNHNVMYWYQQKSSQAPKLLFHYYDKDFNNEADTPDNFQSRRPNTSFCFLDIRSPGLGDTAMYLCATSRDTWLLQETQYFGPGTRLLVL.

This clonotype was observed many times. The V and J genes are TRBV11-1 and TRBJ2-2, with D perhaps being TRBD1 or TRBD2 (6 bases each). This CDR3 has 16 residues. Germline loops: CDR1 SGHAT, CDR2 FQDESV (reference sequence). V was shortened by 7 bases and J by 0 bases, with 15 bases between the two germline ends. CDR3 sequence: CASTRGSGSNTGELFF. The CDR3 DNA reads as TGTGCCAGCACCAGGGGTAGCGGTTCGAACACCGGGGAGCTGTTTTTT.

J is TRBJ2-7 and V is TRBV3-1; D might be TRBD1 (6 bases). The CDR3 runs 17 residues. Germline values: CDR1 LGHDT, CDR2 YNNKEL (reference sequence). Between the trimmed V and J ends, which lost 1 base and 1 base, there was a span of 17 bases. The CDR3 region is CASSQALSYRASYEQYF. The CDR3 DNA reads TGTGCCAGCAGCCAAGCCCTTTCGTACAGGGCTTCCTACGAGCAGTACTTC.

The chain joins TRBV7-8 to TRBJ1-6; possible D gene TRBD1, 6 bases. Trimming took off 3 bases at V and 12 bases at J, with 21 bases between the two ends. The CDR3 loop spans 16 amino acids. CDR1 is SGHVS, CDR2 FQNEAQ, per germline. Written as DNA, the CDR3 is TGTGCCAGCAGCTTTCTGACAGGCCGAGGGGGTGAACCCCTCCACTTT. Translating gives CASSFLTGRGGEPLHF. Combining the CDR3 with reference TRBV7-8 and TRBJ1-6 gives the whole variable domain GAGVSQSPRYKVAKRGQDVALRCDPISGHVSLFWYQQALGQGPEFLTYFQNEAQLDKSGLPSDRFFAERPEGSVSTLKIQRTQQEDSAVYLCASSFLTGRGGEPLHFGNGTRLTVT.

The V call is TRBV12-3 or TRBV12-4, the J call TRBJ1-2; no clear D. V lost 3 bases and J lost 4, with 9 bases in between. This CDR3 contains 13 residues. The CDR3 region is CASSLAASYGYTF. The DNA for the CDR3 is TGTGCCAGCAGTTTGGCAGCAAGCTATGGCTACACCTTC.

This clonotype was counted many times. The rearrangement joins TRBV20-1 to TRBJ2-5; 8 nucleotides align to TRBD2. From germline, CDR1 is DFQATT and CDR2 SNEGSKA (reference sequence). The CDR3 contains 14 residues. The junction had 9 bases not matched to a gene; V was cut back by 4 bases and J by 5 bases. As DNA, the CDR3 is TGCAGTGCTATCAAGCCGGGACTAGAGGAGACCCAGTACTTC. Its translation: CSAIKPGLEETQYF.

This clonotype was counted many times. The genes are TRBV11-1 and TRBJ1-1, with D possibly TRBD1 on 5 matching bases. The length of the CDR3 is 16 residues. Germline values: CDR1 SGHAT, CDR2 FQDESV (reference sequence). V lost 3 bases, J lost 5 bases, and 19 bases lay in between. The CDR3 here is CASSFLGGRRGTEAFF. CDR3 DNA sequence: TGTGCCAGCAGCTTTTTGGGGGGAAGGAGGGGTACTGAAGCTTTCTTT.

At least ten counts were recorded for this clonotype. The rearrangement uses TRBV13 and TRBJ1-1, with a possible D match to TRBD1 (5 bases). CDR3 size: 17 residues. The V gene lost 1 base and the J gene lost 3 bases, with 18 bases spanning the gap. Germline CDR1 is PRHDT and CDR2 is FYEKMQ (reference sequence). In DNA form, the CDR3 reads TGTGCCAGCAGCTTAGATCTGGGGACGGTTGGGGACACTGAAGCTTTCTTT. Translated, it gives CASSLDLGTVGDTEAFF. The complete variable domain, with remaining parts taken from reference TRBV13 and TRBJ1-1, reads AAGVIQSPRHLIKEKRETATLKCYPIPRHDTVYWYQQGPGQDPQFLISFYEKMQSDKGSIPDRFSAQQFSDYHSELNMSSLELGDSALYFCASSLDLGTVGDTEAFFGQGTRLTVV.

There are a few counts of this clonotype. CDR3 protein: CSVEDPDRAYEQYF. In nucleotides, the CDR3 is TGCAGCGTTGAAGACCCCGACAGAGCCTACGAGCAGTACTTC. The rearrangement joins TRBV29-1 to TRBJ2-7, with D perhaps TRBD1 (5 bases). Germline V lookup: CDR1 SQVTM, CDR2 ANQGSEA. Trimming cost V 0 bases and J 2 bases, with 11 bases left between them. CDR3 length: 14 residues.

The gene calls are TRBV19 and TRBJ1-5, with D possibly being TRBD1 (5 bases). Trimming stripped 11 bases from V and 3 bases from J, with 17 bases between. CDR1 is LNHDA, CDR2 SQIVND, per germline (reference sequence). The CDR3 sequence is 14 residues long. In DNA form, the CDR3 reads TGTGCCTCGTCGGGCAGGGCTGTCAATCAGCCCCAGCATTTT. Its protein product is CASSGRAVNQPQHF.

This clonotype was observed many times. This rearrangement joins TRBV24-1 to TRBJ2-2; perhaps TRBD1 as D (5 bases). The CDR3 is made up of 16 amino acids. Germline V gene data show CDR1 as KGHDR and CDR2 as SFDVKD. V was cut by 3 bases and J by 1 base, with 11 bases left in between. The CDR3: CATSDPRTMNTGELFF. Here the CDR3 DNA reads TGTGCCACCAGTGATCCTCGGACAATGAACACCGGGGAGCTGTTTTTT.

In this sample, this clonotype turned up many times. The rearrangement joins TRBV5-1 to TRBJ2-7, with 8 positions matching TRBD2. The length of the CDR3 is 16 residues. Germline-derived CDR1 and CDR2 are SGHRS and YFSETQ. Losses at the gene ends were 0 bases for V and 0 bases for J; bases not matched to a gene: 5. The DNA for the CDR3 is TGCGCCAGCAGCTTGGTGGGGCGGGAGGCCTCCTACGAGCAGTACTTC. Translating gives CASSLVGREASYEQYF.

This chain joins TRBV28 and TRBJ1-5, with unresolved D. The CDR3 covers 14 residues. Germline assignment: CDR1 MDHEN and CDR2 SYDVKM. V was clipped by 11 bases and J by 4 bases, with 18 bases between them. CDR3 coding DNA: TGTGCCTGTGTCGAGGCAGGCCTAAATCAGCCCCAGCATTTT. Its protein is CACVEAGLNQPQHF. Combining the CDR3 with reference TRBV28 and TRBJ1-5 gives the whole variable domain DVKVTQSSRYLVKRTGEKVFLECVQDMDHENMFWYRQDPGLGLRLIYFSYDVKMKEKGDIPEGYSVSREKKERFSLILESASTNQTSMYLCACVEAGLNQPQHFGDGTRLSIL.

The sample holds many counts of this clonotype. This chain joins TRBV19 and TRBJ2-2; no firm D call. V was clipped by 3 bases and J by 2 bases, with 10 bases between them. The CDR3 length is 15 residues. CDR1 LNHDA and CDR2 SQIVND come from the germline V gene (reference sequence). CDR3 in amino acids: CASSIGRLNTGELFF. The CDR3 bases are TGTGCCAGTAGTATTGGAAGACTCAACACCGGGGAGCTGTTTTTT.

V and J are TRBV29-1 and TRBJ2-5; 7 bases line up with TRBD1. Germline CDR1 SQVTM, CDR2 ANQGSEA. The CDR3 has 16 amino acids. The V segment lost 6 bases and the J segment 5 bases; nucleotides outside the gene matches: 18. CDR3: CSVATPDRVSQETQYF. Written as DNA, the CDR3 is TGCAGCGTCGCCACCCCTGACAGGGTGTCCCAGGAGACCCAGTACTTC.

This clonotype was seen at least ten times. The chain is built from TRBV29-1 and TRBJ2-7; no reliable D call. Germline V lookup: CDR1 SQVTM, CDR2 ANQGSEA. CDR3 length: 12 residues. Trimming pared 0 bases from V and 5 bases from J, leaving 8 bases between. The CDR3 loop is CSVEEGGNEQYF. In DNA form, the CDR3 reads TGCAGCGTTGAAGAAGGTGGCAACGAGCAGTACTTC.